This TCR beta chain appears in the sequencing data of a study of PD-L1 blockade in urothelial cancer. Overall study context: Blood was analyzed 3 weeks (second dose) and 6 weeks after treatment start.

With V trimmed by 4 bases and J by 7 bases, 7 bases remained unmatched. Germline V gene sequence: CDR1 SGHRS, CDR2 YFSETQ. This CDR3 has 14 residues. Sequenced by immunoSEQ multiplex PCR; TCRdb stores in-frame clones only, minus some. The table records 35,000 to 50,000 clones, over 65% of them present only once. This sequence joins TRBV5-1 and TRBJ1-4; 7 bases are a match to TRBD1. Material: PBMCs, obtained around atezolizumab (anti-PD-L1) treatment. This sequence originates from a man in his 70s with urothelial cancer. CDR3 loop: CASSPRGSGEKLFF. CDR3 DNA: TGCGCCAGCAGCCCCAGGGGGAGCGGTGAAAAACTGTTTTTT.